Presented here are 4 T cell receptor beta chains from one specimen sequenced in a study of T cell changes during pregnancy in multiple sclerosis. Clones were sequenced by immunoSEQ multiplex PCR, and TCRdb holds only the in-frame ones, with some missing. Of over 85,000 clones in the sample, about nine tenths were seen once. The sample in question was peripheral blood, obtained in the second trimester of pregnancy. Receptor source: a female donor in good health, enrolled as a control in a pregnancy study.

V gene TRBV29-1 combines with J gene TRBJ2-2, with a weak D call TRBD2 (7 bases). The CDR3 runs 16 residues. V was shortened by 5 bases and J by 1 base, with 17 bases between the two germline ends. In germline, CDR1 is SQVTM, CDR2 ANQGSEA. The CDR3: CSVTLRRGLNTGELFF. DNA of the CDR3: TGCAGCGTTACCCTCCGGCGGGGGCTGAACACCGGGGAGCTGTTTTTT.

This clone was found once. The chain has TRBV5-6 and TRBJ1-4; TRBD1 matches 9 bases. CDR1 is SGHDT, CDR2 YYEEEE, per germline. The CDR3 is 14 residues long. J was trimmed by 7 bases and V by 6 bases; bases with no gene match: 7. CDR3 loop: CASTPGTGIEKLFF. The CDR3 DNA reads as TGTGCCAGCACTCCCGGGACAGGGATTGAAAAACTGTTTTTT.

The V and J genes are TRBV10-3 and TRBJ2-7; tentative D call: TRBD2 (6 bases). V lost 1 base to trimming and J lost 5 bases, with 6 bases between them. The CDR3 is 12 amino acids. In germline, CDR1 is ENHRY, CDR2 SYGVKD. The CDR3 region has the DNA TGTGCCATCAGTGAGTGGGGGGACGAGCAGTACTTC. Its translation: CAISEWGDEQYF.

This clone was recorded only once. A junction boundary mismatches the germline segment, possibly from a read error. V gene TRBV7-2 combines with J gene TRBJ2-7, with 8 bases aligning to TRBD1. The CDR3 is 15 amino acids. Germline CDR1 SGHTA, CDR2 FQGNSA. CDR3 nucleotides: TGTGCCAGCAGCCTAGCCAGGACAGGGAGTGCCGAGCAGTACTTC. Protein sequence: CASSLARTGSAEQYF.